What follows are 24 T cell receptor beta chains derived from one specimen sequenced in a study of blood T cell repertoires in COVID-19 (dated by TCRdb to the early 2020s). Library preparation employed the immunoSEQ multiplex PCR assay. TCRdb took over this immuneACCESS table, retaining in-frame rearrangements with V and J assigned. Such tables are incomplete; in checked studies, under half of the missing clones stem from an unresolved V gene, and the remainder is unexplained. Counted in this sample were a few hundred thousand clones; 80% to 90% of them appeared once. The ten largest make up around 4% of the sample. Sequencing was carried out using PBMCs or T cells enriched from blood (not recorded which). The receptors shown here come from a woman between 35 and 50 years old with acute COVID-19.

This chain uses TRBV29-1 with TRBJ2-7, with a possible D match to TRBD1 (6 bases). Germline V CDR1 and CDR2: SQVTM, ANQGSEA. The CDR3 is made up of 13 amino acids. Trimming took 7 bases from V and 4 from J, leaving 17 bases between them. This chain's CDR3 is CSASSGTKYEQYF. The CDR3 region has the DNA TGCAGCGCCTCCTCCGGGACAAAATACGAGCAGTACTTC.

The genes are TRBV6-5 and TRBJ1-2, with D possibly being TRBD1 (6 bases). Germline V lookup: CDR1 MNHEY, CDR2 SVGAGI. The CDR3 is made up of 15 amino acids. Trimming shortened V by 7 bases and J by 4 bases, and 19 bases separated the two germline ends. For the CDR3, the DNA is TGTGCCAGCAACATAAAGGGGGGGCGCGGCTATGGCTACACCTTC. It translates to CASNIKGGRGYGYTF.

The chain combines TRBV29-1 with TRBJ1-1, with TRBD1 matching over 9 bases. Germline trimming cut 4 bases from V and 2 bases from J; bases unmatched to any gene: 8. This CDR3 comprises 15 residues. The germline gives CDR1 SQVTM, CDR2 ANQGSEA. CDR3 in DNA: TGCAGCGTTGTCAGGGACAGGGTAAGAAACACTGAAGCTTTCTTT. Translation: CSVVRDRVRNTEAFF. Looking up the rest from reference TRBV29-1 and TRBJ1-1 gives the full variable domain: SAVISQKPSRDICQRGTSLTIQCQVDSQVTMMFWYRQQPGQSLTLIATANQGSEATYESGFVIDKFPISRPNLTFSTLTVSNMSPEDSSIYLCSVVRDRVRNTEAFFGQGTRLTVV.

This clone was seen just once. The V call is TRBV18, the J call TRBJ1-1, with D possibly matching TRBD1 (6 bases). Looked up from germline, CDR1 is KGHSH and CDR2 is LQKENI. The germline V and J ends were trimmed by 3 bases and 0 bases, with 14 bases remaining between them. The CDR3 runs to 16 residues. The DNA of the CDR3 is TGTGCCAGCTCACCCGCCCAGGGGCTTATGAACACTGAAGCTTTCTTT. Its protein product is CASSPAQGLMNTEAFF.

This clone has just a few counts. J is TRBJ1-4 and V is TRBV4-3; no definite D call. Germline values: CDR1 LGHNA, CDR2 YSLEER. The CDR3 has 15 residues. V was trimmed by 4 bases and J by 4 bases, leaving 13 bases between them. This chain's CDR3 is CASSRTRRSNEKLFF. In DNA, the CDR3 is TGCGCCAGCAGCCGAACACGGCGGAGTAATGAAAAACTGTTTTTT.

The genes are TRBV9 and TRBJ1-1, with 7 positions matching TRBD1. The ends lost 7 bases at V and 1 base at J; junction bases unmatched: 7. CDR1 and CDR2 (germline): SGDLS, YYNGEE. The CDR3 spans 14 residues. Here the CDR3 DNA reads TGTGCCAGCGCCCGCGGGACAGCGAACACTGAAGCTTTCTTT. This encodes CASARGTANTEAFF.

This sequence joins TRBV7-2 and TRBJ2-2, with a possible D match to TRBD1 (5 bases). Trimming cost V 7 bases and J 6 bases, with 18 bases left between them. Per germline, CDR1 SGHTA and CDR2 FQGNSA. The CDR3 is 15 residues long. The CDR3 nucleotides read TGTGCCAGCACCCTCATTCAAGGGGCGGCCGGGGAGCTGTTTTTT. It yields the protein CASTLIQGAAGELFF.

The rearrangement joins TRBV6-5 to TRBJ2-2, with TRBD1 as a possible D gene (5 bases). The germline gives CDR1 MNHEY, CDR2 SVGAGI. Trimming left V 5 bases short and J 0 bases short, with 10 bases between. This CDR3 spans 15 amino acids. The CDR3 bases are TGTGCCAGCAGTCTGGACAATTCGAACACCGGGGAGCTGTTTTTT. Protein product: CASSLDNSNTGELFF.

This clone was seen only a few times. V and J are TRBV5-6 and TRBJ1-1; D is ambiguous. Trimming removed 5 bases from V and 0 bases from J, with 8 bases in between. Per the germline V gene, CDR1 is SGHDT and CDR2 is YYEEEE. The CDR3 totals 13 residues. CDR3 in amino acids: CASSLRLNTEAFF. Here the CDR3 DNA reads TGTGCCAGCAGTCTTCGGTTGAACACTGAAGCTTTCTTT.

The table lists this clone with a count of one. This sequence joins TRBV3-1 (or the pseudogene TRBV3-2) and TRBJ1-5, with D hard to call. Germline values: CDR1 LGHDT, CDR2 YNNKEL (reference sequence). Trimming took 0 bases from V and 1 from J, leaving 10 bases between them. The CDR3 consists of 16 residues. DNA for the CDR3: TGTGCCAGCAGCCAAGATTCGGGTTTGAGCAATCAGCCCCAGCATTTT. Its protein product is CASSQDSGLSNQPQHF.

The rearrangement joins TRBV3-1 (or the pseudogene TRBV3-2) to TRBJ1-2; D ambiguous. Trimming cost V 1 base and J 9 bases, with 15 bases left between them. The germline CDR1 and CDR2 sequences are LGHDT and YNNKEL (reference sequence). The CDR3 length is 14 residues. The CDR3 here is CASSQGPGPARYTF. CDR3 nucleotide sequence: TGTGCCAGCAGCCAAGGCCCCGGTCCCGCTCGCTACACCTTC.

This rearrangement joins TRBV7-9 to TRBJ1-1, with TRBD1 identical over 7 bases. V lost 3 bases and J lost 12; bases outside the gene matches: 16. CDR1 is SEHNR and CDR2 is FQNEAQ in the germline V gene (reference sequence). The length of the CDR3 is 15 residues. The CDR3 coding sequence is TGTGCCAGCAGCTTCGCGCGGGGGGAGGGGGCGCGTACTTTCTTT. Translating it yields CASSFARGEGARTFF.

The CDR3 sequence: CASSRQSDTSGYGYTF. For the CDR3, the DNA is TGTGCCAGCTCACGACAGTCCGATACCTCCGGCTATGGCTACACCTTC. The rearrangement links TRBV18 to TRBJ1-2; possibly TRBD1 for D (5 bases). Deletions cut 4 bases from V and 4 bases from J, with 19 bases between. In germline, CDR1 is KGHSH, CDR2 LQKENI. CDR3 size: 16 residues.

This clone showed up just once. The genes are TRBV5-4 and TRBJ2-3; 15 bases map to TRBD2. The J segment lost 5 bases and the V segment lost 3 bases, leaving 10 bases of the junction unmatched. Germline assignment: CDR1 SGHNT and CDR2 YYREEE (reference sequence). This CDR3 region has 18 residues. The CDR3 region is CASSSGLAGGRPQDTQYF. In DNA, the CDR3 is TGTGCCAGCAGCTCCGGACTAGCGGGGGGGCGGCCGCAAGATACGCAGTATTTT. Full variable domain (remainder filled in from reference TRBV5-4 and TRBJ2-3): ETGVTQSPTHLIKTRGQQVTLRCSSQSGHNTVSWYQQALGQGPQFIFQYYREEENGRGNFPPRFSGLQFPNYSSELNVNALELDDSALYLCASSSGLAGGRPQDTQYFGPGTRLTVL.

V gene TRBV28 combines with J gene TRBJ1-5; unclear D gene. The V gene's germline CDR1 is MDHEN and CDR2 SYDVKM. There are 14 residues in the CDR3. V gave up 7 bases and J gave up 0 bases, with 10 bases separating them. The CDR3 protein is CASTGGYSNQPQHF. The DNA for the CDR3 is TGTGCCAGCACAGGTGGATATAGCAATCAGCCCCAGCATTTT.

A word on this clone: Within the sample, other DNA sequences also encode this same CDR3. The chain carries TRBV4-3 and TRBJ2-3; TRBD2 might be the D (5 bases). Trimming shortened V by 6 bases and J by 0 bases, and 16 bases separated the two germline ends. Germline V CDR1 and CDR2: LGHNA, YSLEER. This CDR3 is 16 amino acids long. The CDR3 nucleotides are TGCGCCAGCAGTTTATCGGCAGGACTCAGCACAGATACGCAGTATTTT. Encoded protein: CASSLSAGLSTDTQYF.

This rearrangement joins TRBV4-2 to TRBJ1-4; a possible D gene is TRBD1 (6 bases). The CDR3 has 16 residues. Germline CDR1 and CDR2: LGHNA and YNFKEQ. V was clipped by 0 bases and J by 6 bases, with 14 bases between them. This chain's CDR3 is CASSQEQGSGDEKLFF. CDR3 in DNA: TGTGCCAGCAGCCAAGAACAGGGTTCAGGTGATGAAAAACTGTTTTTT.

This chain joins TRBV7-2 and TRBJ1-4; perhaps TRBD1 as D (5 bases). Trimming took off 0 bases at V and 6 bases at J, with 8 bases between the two ends. CDR1 SGHTA and CDR2 FQGNSA come from the germline V gene. This CDR3 is built from 14 residues. The CDR3 here is CASSLAGGYEKLFF. For the CDR3, the DNA is TGTGCCAGCAGCTTAGCGGGGGGGTATGAAAAACTGTTTTTT.

The rearrangement links TRBV19 to TRBJ2-2, with D possibly TRBD1 on 7 matching bases. The ends were cut back, 8 bases at V and 1 base at J, with 29 bases in the middle. Germline V gene sequence: CDR1 LNHDA, CDR2 SQIVND (reference sequence). The CDR3 has 20 amino acids. The CDR3 here is CASSLRSYLAGGMNTGELFF. DNA of the CDR3: TGTGCCAGTTCCCTAAGGTCTTATTTAGCAGGGGGGATGAACACCGGGGAGCTGTTTTTT.

The rearrangement uses TRBV18 and TRBJ1-1; 7 nucleotides agree with TRBD1. J lost 2 bases, V lost 1 base, and 4 bases had no gene match. There are 15 residues in the CDR3. The germline V gene has CDR1 KGHSH and CDR2 LQKENI. CDR3 loop: CASSPRQGGNTEAFF. The CDR3 bases are TGTGCCAGCTCACCACGACAGGGCGGTAACACTGAAGCTTTCTTT.

The genes are TRBV28 and TRBJ2-7; D not resolved. The V and J ends lost 5 bases and 2 bases respectively, with 13 bases between them. The CDR3 contains 14 residues. Germline CDR1 reads MDHEN; CDR2 reads SYDVKM. The CDR3 DNA is TGTGCCAGCAGTGAGAACCTTGTTACCTACGAGCAGTACTTC. Its protein is CASSENLVTYEQYF.

V and J are TRBV4-3 and TRBJ2-1; TRBD1 is a possible D gene (5 bases). The CDR3 length is 15 residues. CDR1 is LGHNA and CDR2 is YSLEER in the germline V gene. Trimming pared 2 bases from V and 0 bases from J, leaving 8 bases between. The CDR3 here is CASSQQGSSYNEQFF. For the CDR3, the DNA is TGCGCCAGCAGCCAACAGGGAAGCTCCTACAATGAGCAGTTCTTC.

The rearrangement links TRBV2 to TRBJ1-1; D gene uncertain. Trimming cost V 6 bases and J 3 bases, with 8 bases left between them. Germline V lookup: CDR1 SNHLY, CDR2 FYNNEI. The CDR3 loop spans 12 amino acids. The CDR3 DNA follows: TGTGCCAGCAGCGGGGATCACACTGAAGCTTTCTTT. Protein sequence: CASSGDHTEAFF. The complete variable domain, with remaining parts taken from reference TRBV2 and TRBJ1-1, reads EPEVTQTPSHQVTQMGQEVILRCVPISNHLYFYWYRQILGQKVEFLVSFYNNEISEKSEIFDDQFSVERPDGSNFTLKIRSTKLEDSAMYFCASSGDHTEAFFGQGTRLTVV.

This clone was found a few times. J is TRBJ1-6 and V is TRBV4-1, with 7 bases matching TRBD1. Germline CDR1 is MGHRA and CDR2 is YSYEKL. V lost 5 bases and J lost 8; bases outside the gene matches: 12. The CDR3 covers 16 residues. This chain's CDR3 is CASSEQGVRLDSPLHF. The CDR3 nucleotides are TGCGCCAGCAGCGAGCAGGGGGTCCGCCTGGATTCACCCCTCCACTTT.